This T cell receptor (beta chain) was identified in a study of T cell repertoires in cytomegalovirus infection. Study background: In the study, CMV epitopes included recently identified HLA-C-restricted and well-studied HLA-B-restricted ones. Carrying CMV and the relevant HLA type showed in public TCR beta signatures. General observations from the study: CMV carriers having the relevant HLA were flagged by cumulative public TCR beta family frequency. Clonotype analysis showed dominance of the ex vivo response by HLA-C-restricted CMV-specific TCR beta clonotypes.

As to this clonotype: Antigen: not known.

TCRdb called the reads again in MiXCR, with one record for every CDR3 protein. This sample has around 710,000 distinct CDR3 sequences, with about 28% found just once. This CDR3 has 16 residues. Germline-derived CDR1 and CDR2 are MNHEY and SMNVEV (reference sequence). With V trimmed by 4 bases and J by 2 bases, 8 bases remained unmatched. The TCR was taken from a human donor in good health (CMV status not recorded). Some clones in this sample may be carry-over from other donors' samples. The rearrangement links TRBV27 to TRBJ1-3; 7 bases are a match to TRBD1. Source: cultured CD8+ T cells from PBMCs, taken from culture after CMV antigen stimulation. The CDR3 sequence is CASSSFPGQTGNTIYF. Here the CDR3 DNA reads TGTGCCAGCAGTTCATTTCCGGGACAGACTGGAAACACCATATATTTT.